Listed below are T cell receptor beta chains from one sample, sequenced in a study of blood T cell repertoires in COVID-19. Data came from immunoSEQ multiplex PCR; TCRdb stores just in-frame clones and leaves some out. This sample has some 80,000 clones, with about 86% found just once. The sample taken for sequencing was peripheral blood. The receptors stem from a woman at least 80 years old in a cohort sampled during active or convalescent COVID-19. Each CDR3 is given without its conserved first and last residue.

v_call	j_call	cdr3_aa
TRBV3-1/TRBV3-2	TRBJ1-2	ASSQSQGANYGYT
TRBV20-1	TRBJ1-2	SAAGGYT
TRBV5-4	TRBJ1-2	ASSSRQGVIYGYT
TRBV28	TRBJ1-2	ASSLGDRFSYGYT
TRBV18	TRBJ1-5	ASSPPNRGFQPQH
TRBV7-9	TRBJ1-1	ASSEQRTEAF
TRBV6-5	TRBJ1-2	ASSYERDYYGYT
TRBV6-5	TRBJ1-2	ASSKGDTNYGYT
TRBV7-9	TRBJ1-1	ASSLGRDYTEAF
TRBV7-2	TRBJ2-2	ASSPGQIRNTGELF